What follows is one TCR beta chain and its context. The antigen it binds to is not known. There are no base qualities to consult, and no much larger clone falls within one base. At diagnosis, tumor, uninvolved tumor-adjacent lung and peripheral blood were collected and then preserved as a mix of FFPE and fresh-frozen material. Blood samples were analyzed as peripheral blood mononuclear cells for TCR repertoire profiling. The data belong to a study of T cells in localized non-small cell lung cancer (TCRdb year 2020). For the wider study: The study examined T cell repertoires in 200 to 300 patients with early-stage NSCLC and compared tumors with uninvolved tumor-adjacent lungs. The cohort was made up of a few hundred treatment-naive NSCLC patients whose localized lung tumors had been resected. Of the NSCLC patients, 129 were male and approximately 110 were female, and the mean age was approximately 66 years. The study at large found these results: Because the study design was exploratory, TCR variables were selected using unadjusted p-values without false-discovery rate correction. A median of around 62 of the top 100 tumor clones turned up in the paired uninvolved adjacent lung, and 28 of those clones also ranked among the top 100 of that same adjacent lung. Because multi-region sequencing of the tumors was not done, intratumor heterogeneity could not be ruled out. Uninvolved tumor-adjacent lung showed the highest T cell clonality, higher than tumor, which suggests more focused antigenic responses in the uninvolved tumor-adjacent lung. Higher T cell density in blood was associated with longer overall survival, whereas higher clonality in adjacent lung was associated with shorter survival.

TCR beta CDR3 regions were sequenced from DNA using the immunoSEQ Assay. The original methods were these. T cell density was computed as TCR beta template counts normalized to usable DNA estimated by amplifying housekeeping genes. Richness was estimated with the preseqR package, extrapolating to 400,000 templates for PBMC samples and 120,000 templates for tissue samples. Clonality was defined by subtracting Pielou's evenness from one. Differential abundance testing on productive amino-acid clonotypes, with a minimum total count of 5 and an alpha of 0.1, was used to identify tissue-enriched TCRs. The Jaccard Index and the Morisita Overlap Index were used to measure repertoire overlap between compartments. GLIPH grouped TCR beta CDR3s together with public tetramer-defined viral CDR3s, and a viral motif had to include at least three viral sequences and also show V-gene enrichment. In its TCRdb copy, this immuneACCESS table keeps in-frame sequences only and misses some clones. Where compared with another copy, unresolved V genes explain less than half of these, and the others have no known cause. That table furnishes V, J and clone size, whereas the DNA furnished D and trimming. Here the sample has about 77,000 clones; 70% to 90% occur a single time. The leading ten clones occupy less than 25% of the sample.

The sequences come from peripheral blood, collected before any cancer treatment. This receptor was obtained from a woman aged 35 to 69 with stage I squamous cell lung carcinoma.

The sequence in DNA is TGCGCCAGCAGTGACGGAATGAACACTGAAGCTTTCTTT. Its coded protein is CASSDGMNTEAFF. Recombination joined TRBV10-1 with TRBJ1-1, with the D gene not confidently named. V is reduced by 3 bases and J by 0 bases, leaving a spacing of 5 bases between them. The CDR3 starts with the cysteine, ends with the phenylalanine, and has 13 residues. Only CDR3 DNA remains: 39 bases, in frame from the first base. Taken from the germline V gene (reference sequence), the CDR1 and CDR2 loops are WNHNN and SYGVQD.